This T cell receptor beta chain is from a study of CD8 T cells in ankylosing spondylitis. This clonotype was detected a few times. What it recognizes is unknown. Whole-study results and caveats: Characteristic of ankylosing spondylitis blood, it appeared, was a TCR beta motif comprising eight highly homologous variants. Significant enrichment of disease-linked clones was reportedly seen in matched ankylosing spondylitis synovial fluid.

With 7 bases removed from V and 4 bases from J, the gap between germline ends came to 13 bases. There are 13 residues in the CDR3. Germline V gene lookup returns CDR1 SNHLY and CDR2 FYNNEI. With molecular barcodes, quantitative 5'-RACE was used to make the TCR beta libraries. MiXCR was run by TCRdb on the 5' RACE reads, yielding one entry per CDR3 protein. Of about 540,000 distinct CDR3 sequences listed, 9.5% to 15% were seen once; the top ten hold 6.5% to 7%. V gene TRBV2 combines with J gene TRBJ1-1, with D possibly TRBD1 on 6 matching bases. Sequencing input: blood, either unsorted or a sorted T cell fraction (not recorded which). The sequence was collected from a male donor with ankylosing spondylitis. CDR3 sequence reads: CASIKGEATEAFF. CDR3 bases: TGTGCCAGCATAAAGGGGGAGGCCACTGAAGCTTTCTTT.